The T cell receptor beta chain under discussion was sequenced for a study of T-cell reconstitution after alpha-beta-depleted transplantation in children. Unique molecular identifiers were built into the TCRbeta library. TCRdb re-analysed the PCR reads in MiXCR, keeping a single row per CDR3 protein. The sample holds some 840,000 distinct CDR3 sequences, 16% seen once. With V trimmed by 6 bases and J by 4 bases, 14 bases remained unmatched. The germline V gene encodes CDR1 DFQATT and CDR2 SNEGSKA (reference sequence). The CDR3 length is 15 residues. Overall study findings and caveats: The main origin of T-cell counts and diversity one year after transplant was newly produced T cells. Diversity of TCRbeta at day 60 was high in some patients, arising from surviving recipient T cells and thymic progenitors. The origin of alpha-beta T cells about two months after transplant was reportedly several hundred expanded graft clones.

Regarding this clonotype: Antigen unknown.

The chain is built from TRBV20-1 and TRBJ1-1; 7 bases are a match to TRBD1. The TCR originated in a male patient younger than 18 who had a stem cell transplant for acute lymphoblastic leukemia, so the T cells may come from the graft donor. Sample: PBMCs, mostly from graft donor cells, taken 360 days after TCRalphabeta/CD19-depleted stem cell transplant. CDR3: CSALNGHRGRTEAFF. The CDR3 DNA sequence: TGCAGTGCCCTAAACGGTCACAGGGGTCGCACTGAAGCTTTCTTT.